These 11 T cell receptor beta chains share one sample of origin, sequenced in a study of blood T cells in healthy people across ages. Sample-barcoded 5' priming and a J-beta primer mix drove a second PCR of about 6 to 11 cycles. Each CDR3 protein is one row after TCRdb ran MiXCR on the 5' RACE reads. Of approximately 830,000 distinct CDR3 sequences detected, less than 80% appear once; the ten largest clones hold 25% to 30%. Sequencing used blood. The source of these receptors is a man aged 25 to 40 in good health.

This clonotype came up a few times. V is TRBV4-2 and J is TRBJ2-3, with 7 bases lining up with TRBD1. After removal of 0 bases from V and 7 bases from J, the junction contained 10 bases not matched to a gene. CDR1 is LGHNA and CDR2 is YNFKEQ in the germline V gene. The length of the CDR3 is 16 residues. CDR3 protein: CASSQEQVDRAYTQYF. In nucleotides, the CDR3 is TGTGCCAGCAGCCAAGAGCAAGTCGACAGGGCCTATACGCAGTATTTT.

V gene TRBV10-3 combines with J gene TRBJ2-1; D is undetermined. There are 12 residues in the CDR3. Trimming removed 2 bases from V and 4 bases from J, with 3 bases in between. From germline, CDR1 is ENHRY and CDR2 SYGVKD. CDR3 protein: CAISEHYNEQFF. The CDR3 DNA follows: TGTGCCATCAGTGAGCATTACAATGAGCAGTTCTTC.

This chain connects TRBV20-1 to TRBJ2-4, with 11 bases identical to TRBD2. The assigned J gene may be wrong: the sequence end matches TRBJ2-5 better. This CDR3 comprises 15 residues. Germline CDR1 is DFQATT and CDR2 is SNEGSKA (reference sequence). The DNA of the CDR3 is TGCAGTGCTAGTACTAGCGGGGGCCACAGAGAGACCCAGTACTTC. Protein: CSASTSGGHRETQYF.

The CDR3 here is CASSKKGNGYGYTF. The DNA of the CDR3 is TGTGCCAGCAGTAAGAAGGGGAACGGCTATGGCTACACCTTC. This chain uses TRBV12-3 or TRBV12-4 with TRBJ1-2; tentatively, D is TRBD1 (5 bases). The CDR3 has 14 amino acids. The V and J ends lost 5 bases and 4 bases respectively, with 14 bases between them.

This clonotype was detected only once. The rearrangement links TRBV6-2 or TRBV6-3 to TRBJ2-6; D ambiguous. This CDR3 has 16 amino acids. Germline V gene lookup returns CDR1 MNHEY and CDR2 SVGEGT. V shed 6 bases and J shed 0 bases, with 12 bases lying between them. The CDR3 nucleotides read TGTGCCAGCAGCTACCTCCCGCGCTCTGGGGCCAACGTCCTGACTTTC. It is translated as CASSYLPRSGANVLTF.

The V gene is TRBV2, the J gene TRBJ2-3; TRBD2 aligns across 7 bases. The CDR3 extends over 18 amino acids. The V segment lost 1 base and the J segment 2 bases; nucleotides outside the gene matches: 12. In germline, CDR1 is SNHLY, CDR2 FYNNEI. CDR3 bases: TGTGCCAGCAGTGAAGTTAAAGACTGGGAGGGTTACACAGATACGCAGTATTTT. It codes for CASSEVKDWEGYTDTQYF.

This clonotype showed up just a few times. The genes are TRBV5-6 and TRBJ2-3; D gene unclear. Germline-derived CDR1 and CDR2 are SGHDT and YYEEEE. V lost 4 bases and J 6 bases, leaving 6 bases between the germline ends. CDR3 length: 11 residues. DNA for the CDR3: TGTGCCAGCAGCCTCTATGATACGCAGTATTTT. Its translation is CASSLYDTQYF.

V gene TRBV3-1 combines with J gene TRBJ2-1; D possibly uses TRBD1 or TRBD2 (5 bases each). CDR1 and CDR2 (germline): LGHDT, YNNKEL (reference sequence). V was pared by 1 base and J by 7 bases, with 11 bases between. The length of the CDR3 is 14 residues. The CDR3 loop is CASSQGGMGNEQFF. CDR3 bases: TGTGCCAGCAGCCAAGGGGGGATGGGAAATGAGCAGTTCTTC.

This clonotype was counted a few times. The chain is built from TRBV20-1 and TRBJ2-1; no firm D call. Germline CDR1 is DFQATT and CDR2 is SNEGSKA (reference sequence). The CDR3 totals 12 residues. Between the trimmed V and J ends, which lost 5 bases and 6 bases, there was a span of 11 bases. DNA of the CDR3: TGCAGTGCTGGCCCATGGGCCAATGAGCAGTTCTTC. Translating gives CSAGPWANEQFF.

The CDR3 coding sequence is TGTGCCAGCGAAATAGCAGGGTTGGGCTACACCTTC. Encoded protein: CASEIAGLGYTF. This chain links TRBV2 with TRBJ1-2, with D possibly TRBD1 on 5 matching bases. This CDR3 spans 12 amino acids. The ends were cut back, 8 bases at V and 8 bases at J, with 15 bases in the middle. Germline V gene lookup returns CDR1 SNHLY and CDR2 FYNNEI.

A few counts support this clonotype. V and J are TRBV29-1 and TRBJ2-7; possible D gene TRBD2, 7 bases. V lost 4 bases and J lost 3, with 13 bases in between. CDR3 length: 13 residues. CDR1 is SQVTM, CDR2 ANQGSEA, per germline. The chain's CDR3 is CSVVGGAGYEQYF. CDR3 nucleotides: TGCAGCGTTGTGGGGGGGGCTGGCTACGAGCAGTACTTC.